This T cell receptor beta chain was retrieved from a study of cytomegalovirus exposure and HLA in healthy donors. Study-wide background: A data release that came early held approximately 85 million unique TCRs from HLA-typed donors. The Caucasian-associated ancestry cluster held less than 85% of approximately 400 genotyped donors.

The CDR3 sequence is 15 residues long. Germline CDR1 MNHNS, CDR2 SASEGT. Between the trimmed V and J ends, which lost 4 bases and 0 bases, there was a span of 10 bases. PCR employed 60 Vbeta and 13 Jbeta primers. Some clones are missing from TCRdb's copy, which holds only in-frame ones; the method was immunoSEQ multiplex PCR. The sample carries about 140,000 clones, 60% to 80% recorded once. Each donor's status was that of a healthy bone marrow donor. The receptor was isolated from a female donor in good health and CMV-seronegative. V and J are TRBV6-1 and TRBJ1-3; D remains ambiguous. Sequenced material: PBMCs. CDR3 protein: CASSVLESSGNTIYF. CDR3 bases: TGTGCCAGCAGTGTCCTGGAGAGCTCTGGAAACACCATATATTTT.